This T cell receptor beta chain was documented in a study of cytomegalovirus exposure and HLA in healthy donors. The CDR3 spans 16 residues. Trimming took off 1 base at V and 4 bases at J, with 15 bases between the two ends. Germline lookup yields CDR1 MGHRA and CDR2 YSYEKL. The PCR used 60 Vbeta and 13 Jbeta primers. Clones were read by immunoSEQ multiplex PCR, and TCRdb kept only the in-frame ones, dropping some. The repertoire holds some 110,000 clones, 74% seen once, with 11% in the top ten. The receptor was derived from a woman aged 45 to 65 in good health and CMV-seropositive. The sample consisted of PBMCs. V usage is TRBV4-1 and J usage is TRBJ2-3; possible D gene TRBD2, 6 bases. CDR3 DNA: TGCGCCAGCAGCCAAGTACCGGGACTTAGTGCAGATACGCAGTATTTT. Its protein is CASSQVPGLSADTQYF.